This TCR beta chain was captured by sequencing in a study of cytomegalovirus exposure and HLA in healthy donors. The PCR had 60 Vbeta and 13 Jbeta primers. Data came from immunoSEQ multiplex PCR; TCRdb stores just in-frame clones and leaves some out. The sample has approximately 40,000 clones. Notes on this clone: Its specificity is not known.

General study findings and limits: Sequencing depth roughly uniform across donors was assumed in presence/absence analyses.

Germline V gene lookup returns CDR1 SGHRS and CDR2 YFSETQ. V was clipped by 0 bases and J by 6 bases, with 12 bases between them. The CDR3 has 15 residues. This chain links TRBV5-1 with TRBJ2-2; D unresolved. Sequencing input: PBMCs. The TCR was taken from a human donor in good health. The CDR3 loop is CASSLGPPRSGELFF. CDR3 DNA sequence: TGCGCCAGCAGCTTGGGACCCCCGCGGTCCGGGGAGCTGTTTTTT.